These T cell receptor beta chains were read from a single sample in a study of shared clonotypes between healthy human individuals. TCRdb's copy holds only in-frame clones and misses some; the assay was immunoSEQ multiplex PCR. The table has nearly 600,000 clones, nearly 97% seen once. The sequenced material came from naive CD8+ T cells sorted from blood. The receptors come from a young woman in good health. The CDR3 runs from the conserved cysteine through the conserved F or W. The D gene is left open where the match is weak. Size is stated for part of the rows, as once, few or many counts, or as a class when the clone is expanded.

clone_size d_call j_call v_call cdr3_nt cdr3_aa
. . TRBJ1-1 TRBV27 TGTGCCAGCAGTCCCTTCGGAGGAGTGAACACTGAAGCTTTCTTT CASSPFGGVNTEAFF
. TRBD1 TRBJ2-3 TRBV7-2 TGTGCCAGCAGCCTAGGGGGCAGAAGCACAGATACGCAGTATTTT CASSLGGRSTDTQYF
once . TRBJ2-6 TRBV2 TGTGCCAGCAGTGATATAGGGGTCAGCTCTGGGGCCAACGTCCTGACTTTC CASSDIGVSSGANVLTF
once . TRBJ1-3 TRBV6-5 TGTGCCAGCAGCCCAGGCCCAAACTCTGGAAACACCATATATTTT CASSPGPNSGNTIYF
. TRBD1 TRBJ1-5 TRBV27 TGTGCCAGCAGTACAGGGGGACAGCCCCAGCATTTT CASSTGGQPQHF
. . TRBJ1-5 TRBV28 TGTGCCAGCAGATCCGACCCGGGATGGCAGCCCCAGCATTTT CASRSDPGWQPQHF
. TRBD2 TRBJ2-7 TRBV6-5 TGTGCCAGCAGTTTAGGGACTAGCGGTTACTCCTACGAGCAGTACTTC CASSLGTSGYSYEQYF
. . TRBJ1-2 TRBV6-6 TGTGCCAGCATGGGGGGTGGCTACACCTTC CASMGGGYTF
once TRBD2 TRBJ2-1 TRBV7-9 TGTGCCAGATTTGGCGGGAGGTCGGGGTACAATGAGCAGTTCTTC CARFGGRSGYNEQFF
. TRBD2 TRBJ2-1 TRBV19 TGTGCCAGTAGTGCAGCGGGGCCGAGCTCCTACAATGAGCAGTTCTTC CASSAAGPSSYNEQFF
. . TRBJ2-2 TRBV4-1 TGCGCCAGCAGCCCAGTGAACACCGGGGAGCTGTTTTTT CASSPVNTGELFF
. TRBD1 TRBJ2-1 TRBV5-1 TGCGCCAGCAGCATACAGGGACAGGGGTTCTACAATGAGCAGTTCTTC CASSIQGQGFYNEQFF
. . TRBJ2-6 TRBV27 TGTGCCAGCACCGCAGGGGCTGGGGCCAACGTCCTGACTTTC CASTAGAGANVLTF
. . TRBJ2-5 TRBV11-2 TGTGCCAGCAGCCTAGAGGAGGGGGAGGAGACCCAGTACTTC CASSLEEGEETQYF
once . TRBJ2-3 TRBV20-1 TGCAGTGCTGATCATGATACGCAGTATTTT CSADHDTQYF